This T cell receptor (beta chain) was identified in a study of blood T cells in healthy people across ages (dated by TCRdb to 2014 to 2015). Regarding the study in general: In model experiments, template switching captured roughly one uniquely barcoded TCR beta cDNA molecule for every two T cells. To track age-related changes in TCR beta repertoire diversity, the study relied on deep sequencing normalized with unique cDNA molecular identifiers. The donors were split into four age groups: young (average about 15 years), middle-aged (nearly 40), aged (over 55) and long-lived (approximately 80). To avoid experimental bias, donors of different ages were spread randomly across the sequencing lanes. The study analyzed two additional independent replicas of 1 million unique cDNA reads from the same blood draw for two donors, one aged 18 to 30 and one aged 80 or older. General findings and caveats noted by the study authors: Because profiling used bulk unsorted PBMCs, naive and antigen-experienced compartments could not be compared conclusively. Total diversity estimates from one million sequenced T cells were considered lower bounds and underestimates. Compared with the aged group, more naive CD4+ T cells, fewer expanded clones and increased TCR diversity were shown by the long-lived group, suggesting age selection. Observed TCR beta diversity per million T cells fell roughly linearly with age, and a significant reduction was already apparent by age around 39. There was a strong correlation between observed TCR beta diversity and the percentage of naive T cells measured by flow cytometry. Because the CMV infection status of the donors was unknown, age-related changes in expanded clonotypes may potentially have been confounded.

The donors were 40 or so Caucasian individuals from Russia, aged roughly 6 to 100 years, who were systemically healthy. Each donor gave roughly 9.5 milliliters of peripheral blood, collected into EDTA-treated Vacutainer tubes. Ficoll-Paque density-gradient centrifugation was used to isolate PBMCs, with at least 7 million per sample. Trizol reagent was used to extract total RNA from the PBMCs, yielding at least 6 micrograms per sample. Naive CD45RAhigh/CD27high T cell percentages were measured by flow cytometry on a PBMC aliquot from every donor. This clonotype has only a few counts. Its specific antigen is unknown. The sample holds no much larger clone one base away, and base qualities are not on file. Trimming takes 1 base from V and 8 bases from J, and the germline ends sit 18 bases apart. Spanning cysteine to phenylalanine, the CDR3 consists of 15 amino acids. Only the CDR3 part of the read is kept: 45 bases, read in frame from the first base. CDR1 and CDR2 were assigned from the germline V gene (reference sequence) as SGHKS and YYEKEE.

Library construction relied on 5' RACE. A second PCR of roughly 6 to 11 cycles was run with a J-beta primer mix and a sample-barcoded 5' primer. Each TCR beta cDNA molecule received a unique molecular identifier from a template-switch 5' adaptor carrying 12 random nucleotides. Each sample yielded at least 2.5 million CDR3-containing paired-end reads. All of the RNA was converted into first-strand cDNA using the Mint cDNA synthesis kit, with a TRBC-specific oligonucleotide serving as the primer. Following uracil-DNA glycosylase treatment, all cDNA underwent a first 18-cycle PCR with the universal primers M1SS and BC2_uni_R. The study's own analysis went as follows. Each sample was normalized by randomly selecting 1 million high-quality reads, each carrying a distinct molecular identifier. Reads with shared molecular identifiers were discarded instead of being binned into consensus sequences. MiTCR, with a Q25 quality threshold and the strictest error-elimination algorithm, was used for CDR3 identification, clonotype clustering and error correction. A nonparametric unseen species model with Euler transformation was used to estimate lower-bound total TCR beta diversity. TCRdb passed the public sequencing reads through fastp at Q25 and MiXCR, retaining productive beta sequences. For every CDR3 protein sequence, its rows merge into one entry that carries the most common genes and DNA. V and J calls and clone size were set by TCRdb, not the authors. For this sample there are over 1,500,000 distinct CDR3 sequences; more than 35% appear just once. The ten biggest clones cover 23% of the sample.

The chain employs TRBV5-5 and TRBJ1-2; TRBD1 is a weak D gene call, 5 bases matching. The TCR comes from a human donor in good health. The sequenced sample was blood. The nucleotide sequence reads as follows: TGTGCCAGCAGCTTGACAACAGGCGCTCCGGGGGGCTACACCTTC. Its protein product is CASSLTTGAPGGYTF.